These 29 T cell receptor beta chains share one sample of origin, sequenced in a study of radiotherapy plus CTLA-4 blockade in lung cancer. Data came from immunoSEQ multiplex PCR; TCRdb stores just in-frame clones and leaves some out. The repertoire has approximately 75,000 clones, approximately 80% of them found once; the top ten carry about 6.6%. The sequencing here drew on peripheral blood, taken from a patient treated with radiotherapy plus ipilimumab. These receptors were obtained from a human donor with non-small cell lung cancer who had a complete response to radiotherapy plus ipilimumab.

The chain combines TRBV9 with TRBJ1-2; D not certain. Trimming cost V 4 bases and J 1 base, with 11 bases left between them. The CDR3 contains 14 residues. Germline assignment: CDR1 SGDLS and CDR2 YYNGEE. Here the CDR3 reads CASSPVSGNYGYTF. The CDR3 nucleotides read TGTGCCAGCAGCCCGGTCTCGGGTAACTATGGCTACACCTTC.

The chain links TRBV19 to TRBJ2-2; a weak D match, TRBD1 (5 bases). From germline, CDR1 is LNHDA and CDR2 SQIVND (reference sequence). The CDR3 extends over 11 amino acids. Trimming removed 11 bases from V and 11 bases from J, with 15 bases in between. As DNA, the CDR3 is TGTGCCTCCTCGACAGTAATCGAGCTGTTTTTT. It translates to CASSTVIELFF.

The chain is built from TRBV7-9 and TRBJ2-7, with 7 bases matching TRBD1. The V and J ends lost 5 bases and 2 bases, in that order; junction bases with no gene match: 6. Germline V gene lookup returns CDR1 SEHNR and CDR2 FQNEAQ (reference sequence). This CDR3 is 14 amino acids long. The CDR3 sequence: CASSPGQVPYEQYF. CDR3 DNA sequence: TGTGCCAGCAGCCCAGGACAGGTCCCCTACGAGCAGTACTTC.

V is TRBV7-9 and J is TRBJ2-2; no reliable D call. Per the germline V gene, CDR1 is SEHNR and CDR2 is FQNEAQ (reference sequence). V gave up 5 bases and J gave up 1 base, with 11 bases separating them. This CDR3 has 15 amino acids. CDR3 DNA sequence: TGTGCCAGCAGCAGCGACTGGATGAACACCGGGGAGCTGTTTTTT. Residues: CASSSDWMNTGELFF.

The genes are TRBV7-2 and TRBJ2-5; D perhaps matches TRBD2 (5 bases). The CDR3 has 13 amino acids. Per germline, CDR1 SGHTA and CDR2 FQGNSA. With 1 base removed from V and 5 bases from J, the gap between germline ends came to 8 bases. CDR3 DNA: TGTGCCAGCAGCTTAGGAGGGCTGGAGACCCAGTACTTC. Translated: CASSLGGLETQYF.

V usage is TRBV4-3 and J usage is TRBJ1-2; 7 bases map to TRBD1. Unmatched junction bases numbered 3, after V lost 4 bases and J lost 4 bases. Germline-derived CDR1 and CDR2 are LGHNA and YSLEER. This CDR3 contains 13 residues. The CDR3 bases are TGCGCCAGCAGCCCCGGGACAGCCTATGGCTACACCTTC. Its protein product is CASSPGTAYGYTF.

The rearrangement links TRBV9 to TRBJ2-3, with 12 bases identical to TRBD2. The V and J ends lost 0 bases and 5 bases, in that order; junction bases with no gene match: 13. The germline gives CDR1 SGDLS, CDR2 YYNGEE. The CDR3 is 19 residues long. CDR3 residues: CASSVATVTSGRTVDTQYF. The CDR3 DNA is TGTGCCAGCAGCGTAGCTACGGTGACTAGCGGGAGAACGGTAGATACGCAGTATTTT.

The count of this clone is one. V gene TRBV20-1 combines with J gene TRBJ1-1; no firm D call. Trimming took 6 bases from V and 6 from J, leaving 11 bases between them. Germline loops: CDR1 DFQATT, CDR2 SNEGSKA (reference sequence). The CDR3 covers 11 residues. Written as DNA, the CDR3 is TGCAGTGCCTACAGCGGTCCTGAAGCTTTCTTT. Protein product: CSAYSGPEAFF.

The V call is TRBV5-4, the J call TRBJ2-3, with a tentative D call TRBD1 (5 bases). Per the germline V gene, CDR1 is SGHNT and CDR2 is YYREEE (reference sequence). V was cut by 2 bases and J by 0 bases, with 7 bases left in between. The CDR3 contains 14 residues. CDR3 coding DNA: TGTGCCAGCAGCTTAGACAGAAGCACAGATACGCAGTATTTT. It is translated as CASSLDRSTDTQYF.

In this sample, this clone turned up a few times. V and J are TRBV11-2 and TRBJ2-6; no clear D gene. With 5 bases removed from V and 0 bases from J, the gap between germline ends came to 2 bases. The CDR3 sequence is 13 residues long. Germline CDR1 SGHAT, CDR2 FQNNGV. The CDR3 nucleotides read TGTGCCAGCAGCCCCTCTGGGGCCAACGTCCTGACTTTC. It encodes CASSPSGANVLTF.

CDR3 nucleotide sequence: TGTGCCTGGAGTGTAAACAGGGTCGGGACCCAGTACTTC. Amino acid sequence: CAWSVNRVGTQYF. The chain combines TRBV30 with TRBJ2-5, with D tentatively TRBD1 (6 bases). The V gene lost 0 bases and the J gene lost 7 bases, with 12 bases spanning the gap. Germline V lookup: CDR1 GTSNPN, CDR2 SVGIG (reference sequence). This CDR3 comprises 13 residues.

In this sample, this clone turned up once. The rearrangement uses TRBV20-1 and TRBJ1-3; D is ambiguous. CDR1 DFQATT and CDR2 SNEGSKA come from the germline V gene (reference sequence). This CDR3 contains 11 residues. V was cut by 0 bases and J by 11 bases, with 8 bases left in between. The CDR3 nucleotides are TGCAGTGCTAGAGATCTCGACGCCATATATTTT. This codes for CSARDLDAIYF.

The chain employs TRBV19 and TRBJ2-5; TRBD2 matches 9 bases. Germline CDR1 reads LNHDA; CDR2 reads SQIVND (reference sequence). CDR3 length: 15 amino acids. Unmatched junction bases numbered 7, after V lost 7 bases and J lost 1 base. CDR3 nucleotides: TGTGCCAGTAACCCTACTAGCGGGCCCCAAGAGACCCAGTACTTC. Its protein product is CASNPTSGPQETQYF.

V usage is TRBV11-2 and J usage is TRBJ2-3, with D tentatively TRBD2 (5 bases). The V and J ends lost 6 bases and 3 bases respectively, with 19 bases between them. The CDR3 covers 16 residues. Germline CDR1 SGHAT, CDR2 FQNNGV. The CDR3 is CASSRRTDTGTDTQYF. The CDR3 nucleotides are TGTGCCAGCAGTCGCCGGACGGATACGGGGACAGATACGCAGTATTTT.

This clone was counted only a few times. V and J are TRBV19 and TRBJ1-2; D may be TRBD1 (5 bases). V was shortened by 6 bases and J by 5 bases, with 19 bases between the two germline ends. The CDR3 length is 15 residues. The germline V gene encodes CDR1 LNHDA and CDR2 SQIVND (reference sequence). DNA for the CDR3: TGTGCCAGTAGCACGACTTCCCAGGGTCGGTATGGCTACACCTTC. It codes for CASSTTSQGRYGYTF.

The chain is built from TRBV6-1 and TRBJ1-2; maybe TRBD1 (5 bases). V lost 3 bases, J lost 1 base, and 12 bases lay in between. The CDR3 consists of 15 residues. Germline lookup yields CDR1 MNHNS and CDR2 SASEGT. CDR3 sequence: CASSDPARGNYGYTF. Written as DNA, the CDR3 is TGTGCCAGCAGTGACCCTGCTAGGGGTAACTATGGCTACACCTTC.

CDR3 in DNA: TGTGCCAGCAGCCAAGAATCGGGAAATCGTTCACCCCTCCACTTT. This gives the protein CASSQESGNRSPLHF. V is TRBV14 and J is TRBJ1-6, with no clear D. The V end was cut by 0 bases, the J end by 9 bases, with 12 bases between. The germline V gene encodes CDR1 SGHDN and CDR2 FVKESK. This CDR3 has 15 residues.

The gene calls are TRBV11-2 and TRBJ1-3, with D perhaps TRBD1 (6 bases). The CDR3 length is 16 residues. The V end was cut by 7 bases, the J end by 0 bases, with 16 bases between. CDR1 is SGHAT, CDR2 FQNNGV, per germline. For the CDR3, the DNA is TGTGCCAGCACCTTTGGGTCGACAGGCTCTGGAAACACCATATATTTT. Encoded protein: CASTFGSTGSGNTIYF.

The chain recombines TRBV20-1 with TRBJ2-1; D unclear. Trimming took 2 bases from V and 10 from J, leaving 9 bases between them. Germline CDR1 and CDR2: DFQATT and SNEGSKA (reference sequence). CDR3 length: 11 amino acids. In DNA form, the CDR3 reads TGCAGTGCTAGATCCGGCAGGGAGCAGTTCTTC. Amino acids: CSARSGREQFF.

The rearrangement uses TRBV10-2 and TRBJ2-1; 10 positions match TRBD2. The V gene's germline CDR1 is WSHSY and CDR2 SAAADI. The V gene end was trimmed by 3 bases and the J gene end by 0 bases; junction bases not matched to a gene: 2. The length of the CDR3 is 16 residues. The CDR3 reads CASSDQRGGSYNEQFF. Here the CDR3 DNA reads TGCGCCAGCAGTGACCAGCGGGGGGGCTCCTACAATGAGCAGTTCTTC.

This clone was seen only a few times. The chain couples TRBV30 to TRBJ2-1, with D uncertain. The ends were cut back, 4 bases at V and 10 bases at J, with 11 bases in the middle. There are 11 residues in the CDR3. Germline V gives CDR1 GTSNPN, CDR2 SVGIG (reference sequence). The CDR3 sequence: CAWTPRGEQFF. CDR3 DNA sequence: TGTGCCTGGACCCCGCGAGGAGAGCAGTTCTTC. Full variable domain (outside the CDR3, taken from reference TRBV30 and TRBJ2-1): SQTIHQWPATLVQPVGSPLSLECTVEGTSNPNLYWYRQAAGRGLQLLFYSVGIGQISSEVPQNLSASRPQDRQFILSSKKLLLSDSGFYLCAWTPRGEQFFGPGTRLTVL.

The chain combines TRBV9 with TRBJ1-1, with D possibly TRBD1 on 6 matching bases. V lost 0 bases to trimming and J lost 5 bases, with 8 bases between them. CDR3 length: 13 amino acids. The germline gives CDR1 SGDLS, CDR2 YYNGEE. This chain's CDR3 is CASSVVDRTEAFF. In DNA, the CDR3 is TGTGCCAGCAGCGTAGTGGACAGAACTGAAGCTTTCTTT.

The chain employs TRBV2 and TRBJ2-5; D unclear. The V gene's germline CDR1 is SNHLY and CDR2 FYNNEI. CDR3 length: 13 residues. V lost 4 bases and J 5 bases, leaving 11 bases between the germline ends. CDR3 nucleotides: TGTGCCAGCAGTGGTGAAGCGCGGGAGACCCAGTACTTC. This codes for CASSGEARETQYF.

This rearrangement joins TRBV7-2 to TRBJ2-3; D is possibly TRBD2 (6 bases). CDR1 SGHTA and CDR2 FQGNSA come from the germline V gene. The V and J ends lost 4 bases and 2 bases respectively, with 10 bases between them. This CDR3 is 14 amino acids long. As DNA, the CDR3 is TGTGCCAGCAGCTCGGACTATAACACAGATACGCAGTATTTT. Translation: CASSSDYNTDTQYF.

V is TRBV5-1 and J is TRBJ2-6; possible D gene TRBD2, 6 bases. Between the trimmed V and J ends, which lost 4 bases and 0 bases, there was a span of 14 bases. The CDR3 loop spans 17 amino acids. The germline V gene has CDR1 SGHRS and CDR2 YFSETQ. The CDR3: CASSPRDAHSGANVLTF. Here the CDR3 DNA reads TGCGCCAGCAGCCCGCGGGATGCCCACTCTGGGGCCAACGTCCTGACTTTC.

This clone was counted only a few times. A junction end diverges from the germline sequence, so it may reflect a read error. The rearrangement links TRBV5-1 to TRBJ2-3; D might be TRBD1 or TRBD2, each matching 5 bases. The CDR3 loop spans 15 amino acids. Germline CDR1 reads SGHRS; CDR2 reads YFSETQ. CDR3 protein: CASSLRGPGADTQYF. In DNA, the CDR3 is TGTGCCAGCAGCTTGAGGGGTCCCGGGGCAGATACGCAGTATTTT. The full variable domain, with the rest looked up from reference TRBV5-1 and TRBJ2-3, is KAGVTQTPRYLIKTRGQQVTLSCSPISGHRSVSWYQQTPGQGLQFLFEYFSETQRNKGNFPGRFSGRQFSNSRSEMNVSTLELGDSALYLCASSLRGPGADTQYFGPGTRLTVL.

This CDR3 is CASSPQEDEQYF. The CDR3 DNA is TGCGCCAGCAGTCCCCAGGAGGACGAGCAGTACTTC. V gene TRBV4-3 combines with J gene TRBJ2-7, with TRBD2 as a possible D gene (5 bases). V was cut by 6 bases and J by 5 bases, with 11 bases left in between. The CDR3 totals 12 residues. Germline values: CDR1 LGHNA, CDR2 YSLEER.

The V gene is TRBV5-6, the J gene TRBJ1-1, with 9 bases fitting TRBD1. Germline V gene data show CDR1 as SGHDT and CDR2 as YYEEEE. The V segment lost 3 bases and the J segment 1 base; nucleotides outside the gene matches: 7. The CDR3 is 16 amino acids. CDR3: CASSYRGPHSNTEAFF. The CDR3 DNA reads as TGTGCCAGCAGCTACAGGGGGCCGCACTCGAACACTGAAGCTTTCTTT.

The chain combines TRBV30 with TRBJ1-1, with D possibly matching TRBD1 (5 bases). This CDR3 has 14 residues. CDR1 is GTSNPN and CDR2 is SVGIG in the germline V gene (reference sequence). Trimming removed 2 bases from V and 3 bases from J, with 13 bases in between. The CDR3 bases are TGTGCCTGGAGTTCTCGCGGGGGGGACACTGAAGCTTTCTTT. Amino acid sequence: CAWSSRGGDTEAFF.